This TCR beta chain derives from a study of cytomegalovirus exposure and HLA in healthy donors. Vbeta (60) and Jbeta (13) primers were used in the PCR. Sequencing used immunoSEQ multiplex PCR; TCRdb keeps in-frame clones, though not all of them. The data hold hundreds of thousands of clones, with roughly 80% observed a single time. Trimming removed 4 bases at V and 6 bases at J, with 16 bases between. This CDR3 region has 15 residues. Per the germline V gene, CDR1 is MNHEY and CDR2 is SMNVEV (reference sequence). The chain has TRBV27 and TRBJ2-1; D is ambiguous. This sequence was found in a male donor in good health and CMV-seronegative. The sample comprised PBMCs. The CDR3 loop is CASSYAELAPNEQFF. CDR3 DNA sequence: TGTGCCAGCAGTTACGCGGAACTCGCTCCCAATGAGCAGTTCTTC.